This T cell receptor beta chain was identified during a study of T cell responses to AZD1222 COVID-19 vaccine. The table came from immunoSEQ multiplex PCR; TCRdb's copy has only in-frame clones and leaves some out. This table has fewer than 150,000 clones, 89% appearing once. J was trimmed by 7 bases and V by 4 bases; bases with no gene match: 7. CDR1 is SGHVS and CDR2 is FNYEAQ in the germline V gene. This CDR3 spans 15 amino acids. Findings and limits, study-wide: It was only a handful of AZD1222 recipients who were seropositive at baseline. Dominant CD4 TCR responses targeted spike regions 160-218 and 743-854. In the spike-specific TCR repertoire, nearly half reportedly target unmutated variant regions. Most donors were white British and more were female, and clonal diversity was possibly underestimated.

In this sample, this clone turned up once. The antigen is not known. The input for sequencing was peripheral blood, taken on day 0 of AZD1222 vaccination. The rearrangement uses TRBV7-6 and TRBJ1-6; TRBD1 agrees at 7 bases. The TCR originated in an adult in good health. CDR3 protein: CASSSAGTVNSPLHF. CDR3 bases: TGTGCCAGCAGCTCCGCTGGGACAGTGAATTCACCCCTCCACTTT.